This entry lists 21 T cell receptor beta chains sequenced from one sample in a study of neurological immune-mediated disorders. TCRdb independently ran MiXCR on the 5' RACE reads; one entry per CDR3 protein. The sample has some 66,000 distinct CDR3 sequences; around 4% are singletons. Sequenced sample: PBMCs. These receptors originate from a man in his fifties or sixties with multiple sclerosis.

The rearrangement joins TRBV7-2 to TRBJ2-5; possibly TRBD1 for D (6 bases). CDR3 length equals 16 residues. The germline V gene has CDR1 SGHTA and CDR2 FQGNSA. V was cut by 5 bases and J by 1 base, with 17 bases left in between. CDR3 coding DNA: TGTGCCAGCAGCGGGGGCTCTGAAGGCACCCAAGAGACCCAGTACTTC. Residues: CASSGGSEGTQETQYF. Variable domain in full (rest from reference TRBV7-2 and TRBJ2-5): GAGVSQSPSNKVTEKGKDVELRCDPISGHTALYWYRQSLGQGLEFLIYFQGNSAPDKSGLPSDRFSAERTGGSVSTLTIQRTQQEDSAVYLCASSGGSEGTQETQYFGPGTRLLVL.

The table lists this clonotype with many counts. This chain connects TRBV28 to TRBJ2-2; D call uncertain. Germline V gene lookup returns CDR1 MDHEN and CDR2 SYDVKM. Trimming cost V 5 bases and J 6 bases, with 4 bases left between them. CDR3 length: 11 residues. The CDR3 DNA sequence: TGTGCCAGCAGTCCAGCCGGGGAGCTGTTTTTT. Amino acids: CASSPAGELFF.

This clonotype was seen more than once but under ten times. The CDR3: CASSPFRREEKLFF. As DNA, the CDR3 is TGTGCCAGCAGCCCCTTCCGACGGGAGGAAAAACTGTTTTTT. The rearrangement uses TRBV14 and TRBJ1-4, with D uncertain. V lost 4 bases and J 8 bases, leaving 14 bases between the germline ends. CDR3 length: 14 residues. The germline CDR1 and CDR2 sequences are SGHDN and FVKESK.

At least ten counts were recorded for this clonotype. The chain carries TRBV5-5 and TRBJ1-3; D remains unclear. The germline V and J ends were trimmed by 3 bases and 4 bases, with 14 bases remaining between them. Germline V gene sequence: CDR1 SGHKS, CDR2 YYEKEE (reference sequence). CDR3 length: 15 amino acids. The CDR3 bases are TGTGCCAGCAGCTGGACCTTTGGTGCAGGAAACACCATATATTTT. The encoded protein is CASSWTFGAGNTIYF.

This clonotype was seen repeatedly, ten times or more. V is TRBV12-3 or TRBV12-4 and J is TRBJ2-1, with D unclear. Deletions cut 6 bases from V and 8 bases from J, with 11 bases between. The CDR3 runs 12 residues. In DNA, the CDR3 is TGTGCCAGCAGCTCTGCGCTTTATGAGCAGTTCTTC. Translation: CASSSALYEQFF.

CDR3 in DNA: TGCGCCAGCAGCCTACGTCTTTTTGACAGTGTGGACACTGAAGCTTTCTTT. Its translation: CASSLRLFDSVDTEAFF. The chain has TRBV4-1 and TRBJ1-1; maybe TRBD1 (5 bases). Trimming took 4 bases from V and 3 from J, leaving 21 bases between them. Per the germline V gene, CDR1 is MGHRA and CDR2 is YSYEKL. The CDR3 is made up of 17 amino acids.

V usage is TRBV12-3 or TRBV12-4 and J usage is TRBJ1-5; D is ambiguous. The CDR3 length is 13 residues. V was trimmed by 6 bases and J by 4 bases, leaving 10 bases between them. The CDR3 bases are TGTGCCAGCAGATCGGACGTTAATCAGCCCCAGCATTTT. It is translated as CASRSDVNQPQHF.

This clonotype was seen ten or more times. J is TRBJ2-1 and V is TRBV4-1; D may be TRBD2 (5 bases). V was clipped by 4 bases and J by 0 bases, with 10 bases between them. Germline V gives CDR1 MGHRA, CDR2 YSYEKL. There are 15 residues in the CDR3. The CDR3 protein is CASSPPGSSYNEQFF. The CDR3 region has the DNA TGCGCCAGCAGCCCCCCGGGGAGCTCCTACAATGAGCAGTTCTTC.

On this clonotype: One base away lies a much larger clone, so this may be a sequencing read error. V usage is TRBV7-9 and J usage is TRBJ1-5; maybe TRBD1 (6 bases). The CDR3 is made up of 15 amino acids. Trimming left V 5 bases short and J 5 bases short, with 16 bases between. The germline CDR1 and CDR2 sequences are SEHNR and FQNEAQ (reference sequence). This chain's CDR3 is CASSLGTWTDQPQHF. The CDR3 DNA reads TGTGCCAGCAGCCTCGGGACATGGACTGATCAGCCCCAGCATTTT.

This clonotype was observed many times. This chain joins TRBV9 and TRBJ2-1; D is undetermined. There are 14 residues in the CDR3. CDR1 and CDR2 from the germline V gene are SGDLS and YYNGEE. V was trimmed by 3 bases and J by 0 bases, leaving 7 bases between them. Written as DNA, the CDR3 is TGTGCCAGCAGCGACAGTGCCTCCTACAATGAGCAGTTCTTC. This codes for CASSDSASYNEQFF. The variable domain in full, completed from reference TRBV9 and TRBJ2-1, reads DSGVTQTPKHLITATGQRVTLRCSPRSGDLSVYWYQQSLDQGLQFLIQYYNGEERAKGNILERFSAQQFPDLHSELNLSSLELGDSALYFCASSDSASYNEQFFGPGTRLTVL.

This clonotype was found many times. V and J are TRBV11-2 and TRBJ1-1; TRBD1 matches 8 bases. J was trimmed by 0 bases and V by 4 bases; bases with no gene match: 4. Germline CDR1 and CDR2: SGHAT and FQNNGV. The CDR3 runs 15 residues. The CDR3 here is CASSSGTGMNTEAFF. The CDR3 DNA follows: TGTGCCAGCAGCTCTGGGACAGGAATGAACACTGAAGCTTTCTTT.

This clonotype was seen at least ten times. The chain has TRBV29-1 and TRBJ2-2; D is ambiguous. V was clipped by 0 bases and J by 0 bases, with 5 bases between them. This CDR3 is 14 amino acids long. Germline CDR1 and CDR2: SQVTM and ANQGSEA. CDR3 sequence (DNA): TGCAGCGTTGAAGATCGAGCGAACACCGGGGAGCTGTTTTTT. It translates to CSVEDRANTGELFF.

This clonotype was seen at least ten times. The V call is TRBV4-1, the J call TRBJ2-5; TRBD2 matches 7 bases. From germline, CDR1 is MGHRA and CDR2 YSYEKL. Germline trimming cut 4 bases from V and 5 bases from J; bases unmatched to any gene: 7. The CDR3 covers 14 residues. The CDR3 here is CASSPEGRAETQYF. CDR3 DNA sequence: TGCGCCAGCAGCCCCGAGGGGAGGGCGGAGACCCAGTACTTC.

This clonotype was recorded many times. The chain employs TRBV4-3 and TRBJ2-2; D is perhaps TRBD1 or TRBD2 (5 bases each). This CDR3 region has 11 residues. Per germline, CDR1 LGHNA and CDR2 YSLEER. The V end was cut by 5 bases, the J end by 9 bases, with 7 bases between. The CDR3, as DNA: TGCGCCAGCAGCTGGGGGAGGGAGCTGTTTTTT. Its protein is CASSWGRELFF.

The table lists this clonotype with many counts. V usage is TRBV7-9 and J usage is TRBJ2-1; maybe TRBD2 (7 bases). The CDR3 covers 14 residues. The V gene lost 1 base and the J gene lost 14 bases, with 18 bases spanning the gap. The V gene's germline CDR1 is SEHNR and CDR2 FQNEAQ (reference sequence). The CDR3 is CASSLGRGPHLEFF. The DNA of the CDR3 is TGTGCCAGCAGCTTAGGGCGGGGGCCCCACCTAGAGTTCTTC.

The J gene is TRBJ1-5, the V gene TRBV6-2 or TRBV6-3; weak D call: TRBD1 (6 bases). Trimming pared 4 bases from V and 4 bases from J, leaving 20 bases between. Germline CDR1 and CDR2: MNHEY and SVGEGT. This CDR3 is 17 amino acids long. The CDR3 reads CASSFVQGLAGNQPQHF. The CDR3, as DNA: TGTGCCAGCAGTTTTGTCCAGGGGCTCGCTGGAAATCAGCCCCAGCATTTT.

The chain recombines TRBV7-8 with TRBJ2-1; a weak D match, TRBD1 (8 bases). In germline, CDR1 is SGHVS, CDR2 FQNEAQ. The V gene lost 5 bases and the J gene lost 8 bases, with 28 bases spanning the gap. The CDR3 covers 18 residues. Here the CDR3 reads CASSLDRGRRGGRDEQFF. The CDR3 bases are TGTGCCAGCAGCCTCGACAGGGGTCGACGCGGTGGGAGGGATGAGCAGTTCTTC.

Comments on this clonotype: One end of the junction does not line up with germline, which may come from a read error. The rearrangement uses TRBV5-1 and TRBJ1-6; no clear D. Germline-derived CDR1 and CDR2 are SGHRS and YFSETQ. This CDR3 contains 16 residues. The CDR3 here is CASSPPPGSYNSPLNF. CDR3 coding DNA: TGCGCCAGCAGCCCACCCCCCGGATCCTATAATTCACCCCTCAACTTT.

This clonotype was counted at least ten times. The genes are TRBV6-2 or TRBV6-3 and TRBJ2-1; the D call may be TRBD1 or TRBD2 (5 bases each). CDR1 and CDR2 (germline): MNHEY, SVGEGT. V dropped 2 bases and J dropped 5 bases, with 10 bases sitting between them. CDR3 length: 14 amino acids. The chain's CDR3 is CASSYGGFNNEQFF. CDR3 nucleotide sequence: TGTGCCAGCAGTTACGGGGGTTTTAACAATGAGCAGTTCTTC.

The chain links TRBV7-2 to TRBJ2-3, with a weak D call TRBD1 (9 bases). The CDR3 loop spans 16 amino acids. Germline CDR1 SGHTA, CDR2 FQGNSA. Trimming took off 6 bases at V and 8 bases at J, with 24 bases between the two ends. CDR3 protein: CASSYGGDRDARTQYF. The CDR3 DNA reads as TGTGCCAGCAGTTACGGGGGGGACAGGGATGCGCGTACGCAGTATTTT.

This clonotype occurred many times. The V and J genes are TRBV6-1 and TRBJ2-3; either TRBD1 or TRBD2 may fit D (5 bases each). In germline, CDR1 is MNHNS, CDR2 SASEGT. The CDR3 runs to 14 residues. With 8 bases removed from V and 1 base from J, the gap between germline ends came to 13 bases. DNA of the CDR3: TGTGCCAGCTCGAATAGGGGAGGCACAGATACGCAGTATTTT. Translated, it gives CASSNRGGTDTQYF.